A few counts support the clone carrying this T cell receptor (beta chain). Its cognate antigen is unknown. Trimming removed 1 base from V and 6 bases from J, with 25 bases in between. CDR1 is SGHVT and CDR2 is SQSDAQ in the germline V gene. The CDR3 totals 19 residues. This entry belongs to a study of post-analysis software for immune sequencing data. General study findings and limits: When patients were compared with controls, 4 or 5 TRBV segments were more frequent, TRBV5-6, TRBV5-1 and TRBV20-1 among them. The F measure placed samples prepared in the same batch into strongly shared clusters. The normalized Chao1 diversity of multiple sclerosis patients was significantly lower than that of controls.

Unique molecular identifiers featured in each of the TCR beta cDNA libraries. T cells numbering 1 to 10 million yielded a few hundred thousand cDNA molecules. MiXCR, applied by TCRdb to the PCR reads, yields one record per CDR3 protein. The sample has fewer than 850,000 distinct CDR3 sequences, roughly 46% seen once. The origin of this receptor is a girl under 18 with multiple sclerosis. Sequenced material: blood. V gene TRBV7-4 combines with J gene TRBJ2-1; D ambiguous. The CDR3 protein is CASSLEVASSLNWGNEQFF. The CDR3 coding sequence is TGTGCCAGCAGCTTAGAGGTTGCGAGTAGCCTCAATTGGGGCAATGAGCAGTTCTTC.